This record covers a single T cell receptor beta chain. Its antigen remains unknown. V lost 1 base and J lost 1, with 11 bases in between. The CDR3 runs to 16 residues. CDR1 and CDR2 (germline): SGHNT, YENEEA. Relying on iRepertoire HTBI primers and Arm-PCR of CDR3 regions, the team built TCR beta libraries. TCRdb analysed the multiplex PCR reads with MiXCR anew, one entry per CDR3 protein. The sample lists approximately 400,000 distinct CDR3 sequences; 15% to 19% were seen once. The time point is: newly diagnosed GD, antithyroid drugs for less than 3 months. Extracted RNA from PBMCs served as the source of the TCR library. This sample was taken from a study of regulatory T cells in long-lasting Graves disease. Turning to the study itself: New Graves' disease cases had less than 3 months of antithyroid drugs. Study findings and constraints: TRBV28, TRBJ1-2 and TRBJ2-5 emerged as the favored segments in persistent disease.

The sample in question was peripheral blood mononuclear cells (PBMCs), obtained at new diagnosis, from a patient treated with antithyroid drugs. This chain joins TRBV11-3 and TRBJ2-1; no definite D call. The clonotype was recovered from a female donor with Graves disease. CDR3 residues: CASSLVRTGSYNEQFF. The CDR3 bases are TGTGCCAGCAGCTTAGTCCGGACCGGGTCCTACAATGAGCAGTTCTTC.